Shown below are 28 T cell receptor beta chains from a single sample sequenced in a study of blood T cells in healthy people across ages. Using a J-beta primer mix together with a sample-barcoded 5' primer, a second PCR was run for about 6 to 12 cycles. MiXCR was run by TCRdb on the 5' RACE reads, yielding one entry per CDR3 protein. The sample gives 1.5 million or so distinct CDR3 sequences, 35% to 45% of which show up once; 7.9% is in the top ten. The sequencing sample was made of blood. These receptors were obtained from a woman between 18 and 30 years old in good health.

The CDR3 reads CASRTQGLNTEAFF. CDR3 sequence (DNA): TGTGCCAGCAGGACACAGGGGTTGAACACTGAAGCTTTCTTT. V is TRBV12-3 or TRBV12-4 and J is TRBJ1-1, with 7 bases matching TRBD1. V lost 6 bases to trimming and J lost 0 bases; unmatched junction nucleotides: 4. CDR3 size: 14 residues.

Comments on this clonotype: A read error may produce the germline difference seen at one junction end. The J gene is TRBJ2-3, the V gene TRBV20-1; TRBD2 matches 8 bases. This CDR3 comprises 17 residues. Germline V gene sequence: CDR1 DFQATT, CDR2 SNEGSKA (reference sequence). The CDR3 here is CSARDGSGTTVTETQYF. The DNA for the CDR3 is TGCAGTGCTAGAGATGGTAGCGGGACGACGGTCACAGAGACGCAGTATTTT.

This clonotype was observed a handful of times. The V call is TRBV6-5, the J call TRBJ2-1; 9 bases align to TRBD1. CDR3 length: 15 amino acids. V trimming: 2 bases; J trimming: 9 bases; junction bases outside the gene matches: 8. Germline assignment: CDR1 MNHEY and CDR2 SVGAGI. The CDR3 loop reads CASSYAGQGVSEQFF. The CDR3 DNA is TGTGCCAGCAGTTACGCGGGACAGGGTGTCAGTGAGCAGTTCTTC.

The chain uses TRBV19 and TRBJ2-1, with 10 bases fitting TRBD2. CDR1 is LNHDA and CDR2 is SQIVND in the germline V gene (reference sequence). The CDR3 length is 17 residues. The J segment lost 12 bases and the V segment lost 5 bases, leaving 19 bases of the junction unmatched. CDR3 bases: TGTGCCAGTAGTCTGATCTTATCTAGCGGGAGAGTTGAATTGCAGTTCTTC. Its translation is CASSLILSSGRVELQFF.

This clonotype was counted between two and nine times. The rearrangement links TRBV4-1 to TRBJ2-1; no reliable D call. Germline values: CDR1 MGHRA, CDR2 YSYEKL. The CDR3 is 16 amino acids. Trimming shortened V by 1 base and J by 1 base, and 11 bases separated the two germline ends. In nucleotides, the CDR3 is TGCGCCAGCAGCCAAGGAATCTCCCTTTCCTACAATGAGCAGTTCTTC. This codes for CASSQGISLSYNEQFF.

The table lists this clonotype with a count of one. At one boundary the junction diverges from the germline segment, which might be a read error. As DNA, the CDR3 is TGTGCCAGCAGCTCCAAAAGGGGTGGGCGGGGTAACTACAATGAGCAGTTCTTT. Its protein product is CASSSKRGGRGNYNEQFF. This chain joins TRBV6-1 and TRBJ2-1; maybe TRBD2 (6 bases). Germline values: CDR1 MNHNS, CDR2 SASEGT. This CDR3 has 18 amino acids.

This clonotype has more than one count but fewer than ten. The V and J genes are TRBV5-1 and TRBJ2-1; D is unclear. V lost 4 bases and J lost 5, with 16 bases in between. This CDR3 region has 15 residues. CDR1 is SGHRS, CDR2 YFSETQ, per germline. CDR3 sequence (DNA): TGCGCCAGCAGCCTTAATATATCCCCGAACAATGAGCAGTTCTTC. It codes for CASSLNISPNNEQFF.

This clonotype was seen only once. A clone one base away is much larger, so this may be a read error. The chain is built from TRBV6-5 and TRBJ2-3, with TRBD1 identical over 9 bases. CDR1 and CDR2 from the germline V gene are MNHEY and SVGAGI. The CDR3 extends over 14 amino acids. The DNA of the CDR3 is TGTGCCAGCATTTACGGACAGGGGTCAGATACGCAGTATTTT. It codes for CASIYGQGSDTQYF.

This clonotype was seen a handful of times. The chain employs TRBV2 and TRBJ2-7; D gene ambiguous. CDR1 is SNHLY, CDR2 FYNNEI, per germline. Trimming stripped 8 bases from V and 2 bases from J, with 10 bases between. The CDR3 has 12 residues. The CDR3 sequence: CASRDTTYEQYF. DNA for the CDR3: TGTGCCAGCCGCGACACAACCTACGAGCAGTACTTC. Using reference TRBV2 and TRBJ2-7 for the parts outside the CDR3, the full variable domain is EPEVTQTPSHQVTQMGQEVILRCVPISNHLYFYWYRQILGQKVEFLVSFYNNEISEKSEIFDDQFSVERPDGSNFTLKIRSTKLEDSAMYFCASRDTTYEQYFGPGTRLTVT.

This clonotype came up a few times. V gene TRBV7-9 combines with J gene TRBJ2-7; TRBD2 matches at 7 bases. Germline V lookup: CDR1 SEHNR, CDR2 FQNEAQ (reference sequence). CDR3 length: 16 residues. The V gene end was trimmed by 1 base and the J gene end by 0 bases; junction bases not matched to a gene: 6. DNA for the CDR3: TGTGCCAGCAGCTTAGGGGAGGGGCGCTCCTCCTACGAGCAGTACTTC. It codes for CASSLGEGRSSYEQYF.

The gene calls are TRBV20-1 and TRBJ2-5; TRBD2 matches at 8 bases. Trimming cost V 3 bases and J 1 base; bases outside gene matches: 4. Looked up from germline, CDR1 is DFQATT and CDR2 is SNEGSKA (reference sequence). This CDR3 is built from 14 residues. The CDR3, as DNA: TGCAGTGCTAGTAAGGCGGGAGGCCAAGAGACCCAGTACTTC. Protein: CSASKAGGQETQYF.

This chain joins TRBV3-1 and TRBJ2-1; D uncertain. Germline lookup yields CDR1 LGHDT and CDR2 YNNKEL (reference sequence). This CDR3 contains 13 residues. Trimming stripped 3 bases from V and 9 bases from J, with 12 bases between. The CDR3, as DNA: TGTGCCAGCAGCCAGCAAAAGGGTGCTGAGCAGTTCTTC. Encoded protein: CASSQQKGAEQFF.

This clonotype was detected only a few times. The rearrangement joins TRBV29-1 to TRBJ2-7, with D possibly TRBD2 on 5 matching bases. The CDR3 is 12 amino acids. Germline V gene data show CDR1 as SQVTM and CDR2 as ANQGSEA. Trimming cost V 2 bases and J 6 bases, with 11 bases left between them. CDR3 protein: CSVEPGGSEQYF. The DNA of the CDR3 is TGCAGCGTTGAACCAGGAGGTAGCGAGCAGTACTTC.

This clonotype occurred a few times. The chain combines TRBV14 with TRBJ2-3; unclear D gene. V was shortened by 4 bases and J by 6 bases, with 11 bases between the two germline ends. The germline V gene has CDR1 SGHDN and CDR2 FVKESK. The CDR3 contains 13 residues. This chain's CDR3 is CASSPPEVDTQYF. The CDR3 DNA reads TGTGCCAGCAGCCCTCCCGAGGTGGATACGCAGTATTTT. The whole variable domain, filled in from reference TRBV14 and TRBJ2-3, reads EAGVTQFPSHSVIEKGQTVTLRCDPISGHDNLYWYRRVMGKEIKFLLHFVKESKQDESGMPNNRFLAERTGGTYSTLKVQPAELEDSGVYFCASSPPEVDTQYFGPGTRLTVL.

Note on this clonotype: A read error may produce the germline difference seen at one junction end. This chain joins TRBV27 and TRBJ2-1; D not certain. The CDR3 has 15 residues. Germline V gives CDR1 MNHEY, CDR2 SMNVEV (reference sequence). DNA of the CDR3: TGTGCCAGCAGTTTAACATCCAGCTCCTGCAATGAGCAGTTCTTC. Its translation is CASSLTSSSCNEQFF.

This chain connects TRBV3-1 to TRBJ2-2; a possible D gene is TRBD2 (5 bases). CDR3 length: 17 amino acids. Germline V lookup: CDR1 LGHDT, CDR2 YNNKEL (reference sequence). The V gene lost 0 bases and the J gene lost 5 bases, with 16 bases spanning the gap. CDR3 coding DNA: TGTGCCAGCAGCCAAGATTTCGGGATGGAGCCAACCGGGGAGCTGTTTTTT. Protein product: CASSQDFGMEPTGELFF.

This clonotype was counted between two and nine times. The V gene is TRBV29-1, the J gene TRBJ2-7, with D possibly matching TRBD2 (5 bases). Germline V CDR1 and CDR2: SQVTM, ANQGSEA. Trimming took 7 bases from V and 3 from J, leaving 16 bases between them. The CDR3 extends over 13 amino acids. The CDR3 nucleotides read TGCAGCGCGTCGGGCTCGGGGTACTACGAGCAGTACTTC. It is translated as CSASGSGYYEQYF.

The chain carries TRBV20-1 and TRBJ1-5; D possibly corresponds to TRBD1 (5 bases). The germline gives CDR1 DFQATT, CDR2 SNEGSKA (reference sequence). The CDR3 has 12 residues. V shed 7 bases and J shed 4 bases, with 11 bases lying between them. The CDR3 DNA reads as TGCAGTGTCCAACAGGAAAATCAGCCCCAGCATTTT. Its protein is CSVQQENQPQHF.

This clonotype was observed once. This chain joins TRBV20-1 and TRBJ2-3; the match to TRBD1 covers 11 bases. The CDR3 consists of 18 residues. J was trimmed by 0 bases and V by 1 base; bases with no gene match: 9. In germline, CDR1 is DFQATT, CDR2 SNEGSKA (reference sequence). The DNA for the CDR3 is TGCAGTGCTAGAGGAGTGGGACAGGGGGAATCTAGCACAGATACGCAGTATTTT. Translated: CSARGVGQGESSTDTQYF.

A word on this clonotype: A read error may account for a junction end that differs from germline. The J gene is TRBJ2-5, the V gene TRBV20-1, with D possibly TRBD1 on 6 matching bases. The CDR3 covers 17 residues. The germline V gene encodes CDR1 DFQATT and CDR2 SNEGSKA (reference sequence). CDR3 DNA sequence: TGCAGTGGTAGAGGACAGACTACCTTTCGGGTCGAAGAGACCCAGTACTTC. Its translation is CSGRGQTTFRVEETQYF.

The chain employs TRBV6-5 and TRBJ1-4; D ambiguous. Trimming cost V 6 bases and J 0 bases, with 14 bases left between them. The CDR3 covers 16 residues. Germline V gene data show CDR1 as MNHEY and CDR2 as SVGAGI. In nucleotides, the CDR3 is TGTGCCAGCAGCCGCCAGACAAGTGCAACTAATGAAAAACTGTTTTTT. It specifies CASSRQTSATNEKLFF.

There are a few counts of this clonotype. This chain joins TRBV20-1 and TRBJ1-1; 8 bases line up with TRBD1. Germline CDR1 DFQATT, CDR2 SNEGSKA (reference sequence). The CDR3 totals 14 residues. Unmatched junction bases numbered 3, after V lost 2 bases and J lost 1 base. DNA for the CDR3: TGCAGTGCTAGAACCGGGACAGGGAACACTGAAGCTTTCTTT. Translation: CSARTGTGNTEAFF.

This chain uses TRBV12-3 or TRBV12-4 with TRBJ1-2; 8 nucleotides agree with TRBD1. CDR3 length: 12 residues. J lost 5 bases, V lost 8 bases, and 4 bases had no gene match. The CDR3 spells CASRGQEYGYTF. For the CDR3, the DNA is TGTGCCAGCCGGGGACAGGAGTATGGCTACACCTTC.

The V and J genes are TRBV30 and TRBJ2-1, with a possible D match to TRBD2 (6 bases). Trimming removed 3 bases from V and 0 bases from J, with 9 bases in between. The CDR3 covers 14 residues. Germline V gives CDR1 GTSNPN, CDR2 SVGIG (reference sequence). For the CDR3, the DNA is TGTGCCTGGAGCCCCGGGAGCTCCTACAATGAGCAGTTCTTC. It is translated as CAWSPGSSYNEQFF.

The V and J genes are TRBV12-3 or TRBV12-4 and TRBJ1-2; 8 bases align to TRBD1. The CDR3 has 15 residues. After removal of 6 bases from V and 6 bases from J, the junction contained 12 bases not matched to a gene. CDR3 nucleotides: TGTGCCAGCAGCCTTAGGACAGGGCTCATAGATGGCTACACCTTC. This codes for CASSLRTGLIDGYTF.

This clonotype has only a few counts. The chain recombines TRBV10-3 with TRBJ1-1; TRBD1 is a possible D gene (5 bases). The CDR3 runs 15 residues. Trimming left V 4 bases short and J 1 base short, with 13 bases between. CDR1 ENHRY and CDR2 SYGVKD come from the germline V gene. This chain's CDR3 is CAISVHGGANTEAFF. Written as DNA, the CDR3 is TGTGCCATCAGTGTCCACGGTGGGGCGAACACTGAAGCTTTCTTT.

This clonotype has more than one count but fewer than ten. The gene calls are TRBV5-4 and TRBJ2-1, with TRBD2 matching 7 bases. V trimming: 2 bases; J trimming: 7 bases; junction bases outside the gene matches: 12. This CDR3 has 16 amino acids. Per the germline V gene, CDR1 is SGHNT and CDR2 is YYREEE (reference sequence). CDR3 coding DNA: TGTGCCAGCAGCTTTAATCGGGAGGTATCGGGGAATGAGCAGTTCTTC. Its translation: CASSFNREVSGNEQFF.

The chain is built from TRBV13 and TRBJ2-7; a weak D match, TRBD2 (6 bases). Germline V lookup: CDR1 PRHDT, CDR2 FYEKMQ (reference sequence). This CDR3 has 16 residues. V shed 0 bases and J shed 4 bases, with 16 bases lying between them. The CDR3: CASSLGRGVSAYEQYF. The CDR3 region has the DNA TGTGCCAGCAGCTTAGGCCGCGGGGTCTCCGCTTACGAGCAGTACTTC.